Following are 17 T cell receptor beta chains from one sample sequenced in a study of vaccination effects on CD4 cells after COVID-19. Cultured cells yielded isolated CD4+ T cells after 10 to 11 days. These receptors are not linked to any known antigen. TCRdb keeps only in-frame clones here, not all; method: immunoSEQ multiplex PCR. The sample has 40,000 to 55,000 clones, around 74% seen once; the top ten hold roughly 8.7%. The sequencing here drew on CD4+ T cells from PBMCs cultured without peptide, taken before COVID-19 vaccination. These receptors originate from a human donor who had a prior SARS-CoV-2 infection.

The J gene is TRBJ2-5, the V gene TRBV7-8, with 11 bases matching TRBD1. The CDR3 is made up of 17 amino acids. The germline gives CDR1 SGHVS, CDR2 FQNEAQ. After removal of 3 bases from V and 6 bases from J, the junction contained 12 bases not matched to a gene. The CDR3 nucleotides read TGTGCCAGCAGCTTCGTAGTAATCCGGACAGGGGGCAAGACCCAGTACTTC. It encodes CASSFVVIRTGGKTQYF.

The chain couples TRBV24-1 to TRBJ2-3; 7 positions match TRBD1. Trimming removed 10 bases from V and 0 bases from J; junction bases left unmatched: 12. Germline CDR1 is KGHDR and CDR2 is SFDVKD. The CDR3 is 16 residues long. The CDR3 region has the DNA TGTGCCACGTCTTCGACAGGGAAATCTAGCACAGATACGCAGTATTTT. This encodes CATSSTGKSSTDTQYF.

The chain has TRBV16 and TRBJ2-2; 8 bases fit TRBD1. The germline V gene encodes CDR1 KGHSY and CDR2 FQNENV. J was trimmed by 3 bases and V by 0 bases; bases with no gene match: 0. This CDR3 has 15 residues. The CDR3 DNA sequence: TGTGCCAGCAGCCAATCCAGGGGGCACACCGGGGAGCTGTTTTTT. Its protein is CASSQSRGHTGELFF.

This chain links TRBV27 with TRBJ2-5; D not certain. The ends were cut back, 7 bases at V and 2 bases at J, with 14 bases in the middle. CDR3 length: 14 residues. Germline CDR1 MNHEY, CDR2 SMNVEV (reference sequence). Here the CDR3 DNA reads TGTGCCAGCACACAAACGTATGGGCAAGAGACCCAGTACTTC. Its translation is CASTQTYGQETQYF.

There are a few counts of this clone. The chain recombines TRBV2 with TRBJ2-5; D remains ambiguous. This CDR3 is 14 amino acids long. Germline-derived CDR1 and CDR2 are SNHLY and FYNNEI. V lost 6 bases and J 4 bases, leaving 15 bases between the germline ends. The CDR3 DNA is TGTGCCAGCAGACCCAGCAGGAACGTAGAGACCCAGTACTTC. This sequence encodes CASRPSRNVETQYF.

The CDR3 region is CASSLRQGGYGYTF. The CDR3, as DNA: TGCGCCAGCAGCCTGAGACAGGGAGGATATGGCTACACCTTC. The chain recombines TRBV5-1 with TRBJ1-2; 7 bases map to TRBD1. The CDR3 has 14 residues. CDR1 and CDR2 from the germline V gene are SGHRS and YFSETQ. The J segment lost 5 bases and the V segment lost 4 bases, leaving 8 bases of the junction unmatched.

Worth noting for this clone: The junction does not match germline at one end; this may be a read error. This chain links TRBV7-3 with TRBJ2-7; possible D gene TRBD2, 6 bases. Germline-derived CDR1 and CDR2 are SGHTA and FQGTGA. This CDR3 has 10 amino acids. The DNA for the CDR3 is TGTGCCAGCAGCCCCCCTAGCGACGTCTTC. Its protein is CASSPPSDVF.

V usage is TRBV7-8 and J usage is TRBJ2-6, with D perhaps given as TRBD1 or TRBD2 (5 bases each). Germline V gene lookup returns CDR1 SGHVS and CDR2 FQNEAQ. This CDR3 comprises 16 residues. Trimming pared 7 bases from V and 2 bases from J, leaving 15 bases between. The CDR3 loop reads CASTPSGGAGANVLTF. The CDR3 DNA is TGTGCCAGCACCCCTAGTGGGGGAGCTGGGGCCAACGTCCTGACTTTC.

This chain uses TRBV11-2 with TRBJ2-7; possible D gene TRBD1, 5 bases. Trimming removed 1 base at V and 3 bases at J, with 10 bases between. The CDR3 covers 14 residues. From germline, CDR1 is SGHAT and CDR2 FQNNGV. The CDR3, as DNA: TGTGCCAGCAGCTTAGTAGGGGCGCGCTACGAGCAGTACTTC. Protein: CASSLVGARYEQYF.

This chain uses TRBV5-1 with TRBJ1-6, with TRBD1 identical over 10 bases. The CDR3 covers 14 residues. Germline CDR1 reads SGHRS; CDR2 reads YFSETQ. V lost 6 bases to trimming and J lost 10 bases; unmatched junction nucleotides: 7. This CDR3 is CASTPGTGASPLHF. In DNA form, the CDR3 reads TGCGCCAGCACCCCGGGGACAGGGGCCTCACCCCTCCACTTT.

The chain links TRBV6-2 or TRBV6-3 to TRBJ1-1, with D possibly matching TRBD1 (6 bases). The CDR3 sequence is 13 residues long. V was clipped by 6 bases and J by 2 bases, with 10 bases between them. Germline V gives CDR1 MNHEY, CDR2 SVGEGT. The DNA for the CDR3 is TGTGCCAGCAGCCGACAGGTTAACACTGAAGCTTTCTTT. The encoded protein is CASSRQVNTEAFF.

This chain uses TRBV10-3 with TRBJ1-5; D not resolved. From germline, CDR1 is ENHRY and CDR2 SYGVKD. There are 13 residues in the CDR3. V lost 7 bases, J lost 4 bases, and 11 bases lay in between. This CDR3 reads CAITPDSNQPQHF. The CDR3 DNA reads TGTGCCATCACCCCGGACTCAAATCAGCCCCAGCATTTT.

The genes are TRBV7-2 and TRBJ1-6, with 9 bases lining up with TRBD1. CDR3 length: 17 residues. V trimming: 1 base; J trimming: 10 bases; junction bases outside the gene matches: 11. Germline V CDR1 and CDR2: SGHTA, FQGNSA. The CDR3 DNA reads TGTGCCAGCAGCTTAGGGGCCGGAGGGACAGGGTGGTCACCCCTCCACTTT. This sequence encodes CASSLGAGGTGWSPLHF.

V and J are TRBV5-1 and TRBJ2-6; a possible D gene is TRBD1 (5 bases). There are 13 residues in the CDR3. V gave up 4 bases and J gave up 5 bases, with 7 bases separating them. Germline loops: CDR1 SGHRS, CDR2 YFSETQ. The chain's CDR3 is CASSEDRANVLTF. Written as DNA, the CDR3 is TGCGCCAGCAGCGAGGACAGGGCCAACGTCCTGACTTTC. The full variable domain, in which reference TRBV5-1 and TRBJ2-6 provide the parts outside the CDR3, is KAGVTQTPRYLIKTRGQQVTLSCSPISGHRSVSWYQQTPGQGLQFLFEYFSETQRNKGNFPGRFSGRQFSNSRSEMNVSTLELGDSALYLCASSEDRANVLTFGAGSRLTVL.

This clone has just one count. The CDR3 loop reads CASRRESGNTIYF. The CDR3 coding sequence is TGCGCCAGCAGACGGGAGTCCGGAAACACCATATATTTT. The V gene is TRBV5-1, the J gene TRBJ1-3; D not certain. The CDR3 extends over 13 amino acids. Per germline, CDR1 SGHRS and CDR2 YFSETQ. Between the trimmed V and J ends, which lost 5 bases and 4 bases, there was a span of 10 bases. The full variable domain, in which reference TRBV5-1 and TRBJ1-3 provide the parts outside the CDR3, is KAGVTQTPRYLIKTRGQQVTLSCSPISGHRSVSWYQQTPGQGLQFLFEYFSETQRNKGNFPGRFSGRQFSNSRSEMNVSTLELGDSALYLCASRRESGNTIYFGEGSWLTVV.

The chain is built from TRBV21-1 and TRBJ2-7; the table's D gene call, TRBD2, was not cross checked with the DNA. TRBV21-1 counts as a pseudogene. This CDR3 has 14 amino acids. The CDR3 sequence: CASSKGGGSYEQYF. CDR3 nucleotides: TGTGCCAGCAGCAAGGGAGGGGGCTCCTACGAGCAGTACTTC.

This chain uses TRBV6-5 with TRBJ2-2; 7 positions agree with TRBD1. Germline CDR1 reads MNHEY; CDR2 reads SVGAGI. This CDR3 spans 13 amino acids. After removal of 5 bases from V and 9 bases from J, the junction contained 6 bases not matched to a gene. Here the CDR3 DNA reads TGTGCCAGCAGTCGACAGGGTTTTAGGGAGCTGTTTTTT. Translation: CASSRQGFRELFF.